The text below deals with one T cell receptor beta chain. Its antigen remains unidentified. Germline V gives CDR1 SNHLY, CDR2 FYNNEI. The CDR3 is made up of 17 amino acids. The V and J ends lost 6 bases and 4 bases, in that order; junction bases with no gene match: 12. 60 Vbeta and 13 Jbeta primers were used in PCR. Profiling relied on immunoSEQ multiplex PCR, and the TCRdb table lists in-frame clones only, not all of them. The sample lists fewer than 250,000 clones; approximately 82% were seen once. This entry comes from a study of cytomegalovirus exposure and HLA in healthy donors. The study, taken as a whole, reports: Presence/absence comparisons presumed near-even sequencing depth among donors. HLA alleles were associated with around 17,000 TCR beta sequences in a later analysis at 0.05 false discovery rate. Fewer N-insertions than the 666-donor mean were reportedly shown by an Asian-associated ancestry cluster in a later analysis. Cytomegalovirus-associated status was assigned to roughly 160 TCR beta chains.

The TCR sequence derives from a man in his forties or fifties in good health and CMV-seropositive. The chain carries TRBV2 and TRBJ1-3; 10 positions agree with TRBD1. The sample consisted of PBMCs. The CDR3 protein is CASRGRDRGSGGNTIYF. CDR3 bases: TGTGCCAGCAGGGGCCGGGACAGGGGATCAGGCGGAAACACCATATATTTT.